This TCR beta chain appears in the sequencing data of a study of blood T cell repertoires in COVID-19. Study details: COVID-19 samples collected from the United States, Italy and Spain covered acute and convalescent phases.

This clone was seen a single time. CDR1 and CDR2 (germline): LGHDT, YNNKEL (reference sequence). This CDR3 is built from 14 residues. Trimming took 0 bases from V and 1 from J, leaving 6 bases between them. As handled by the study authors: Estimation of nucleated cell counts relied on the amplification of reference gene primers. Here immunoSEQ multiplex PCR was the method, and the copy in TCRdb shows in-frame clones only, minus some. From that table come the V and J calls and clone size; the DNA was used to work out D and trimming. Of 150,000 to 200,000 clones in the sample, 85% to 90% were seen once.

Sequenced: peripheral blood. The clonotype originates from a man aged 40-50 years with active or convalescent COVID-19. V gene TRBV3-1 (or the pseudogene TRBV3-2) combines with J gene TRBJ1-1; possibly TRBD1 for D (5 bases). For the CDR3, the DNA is TGTGCCAGCAGCCAAGAGGGGGGGAACACTGAAGCTTTCTTT. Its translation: CASSQEGGNTEAFF.